The present TCR beta chain was sequenced within a study of early T cells in non-severe SARS-CoV-2 infection. As for the study in general: The authors sequenced bulk RNA from unsorted whole blood, leaving chains unpaired.

In TCRdb, the 5' RACE reads were re-called with MiXCR into one record per CDR3 protein. The sample holds about 59,000 distinct CDR3 sequences, roughly 13% seen once. There are 12 residues in the CDR3. Sequencing was performed on whole blood, taken at baseline. The chain has TRBV21-1 and TRBJ2-1. TRBV21-1 is listed as a pseudogene. The clonotype originates from an adult who was a healthcare worker with PCR-confirmed SARS-CoV-2 infection or an uninfected control (not recorded which). The CDR3 DNA sequence: TGTGCCAGCAGCAAACGGGACAATGAGCAGTTCTTC. Protein sequence: CASSKRDNEQFF.